This T cell receptor beta chain is drawn from a study of CXCR3-negative and CXCR3-positive naive CD8 T cells. TRB cDNA was prepared as libraries by UMI-labeled 5' RACE. TCRdb reanalyzed the 5' RACE reads, giving one entry per CDR3 protein sequence and no DNA. This sample carries 100,000 to 150,000 distinct CDR3 sequences, with 0.45% to 0.6% going to the ten biggest clones. This CDR3 spans 13 amino acids. The germline V gene encodes CDR1 MNHEY and CDR2 SVGAGI. Source material: naive CXCR3- CD8+ T cells from blood. Subset denoted: CD45RO-CCR7+CD27+CD95- naive CD8+ T cells lacking CXCR3 (TNR3-). The gene calls are TRBV6-5 and TRBJ1-2. This receptor was identified in a human donor in good health. Some clones in this sample may be carry-over from other donors' samples. Here the CDR3 reads CASHPRGNYGYTF.